This T cell receptor (beta chain) was captured by sequencing in a study of CD8 T cells in ankylosing spondylitis. Using quantitative 5'-RACE with molecular barcodes, the authors made TCR beta libraries. TCRdb fed the 5' RACE reads into MiXCR, producing one record per CDR3 protein. Here the sample spans about 540,000 distinct CDR3 sequences, roughly an eighth being singletons. CDR3 length: 14 amino acids. The germline V gene encodes CDR1 SGHRS and CDR2 YFSETQ. The V gene lost 1 base and the J gene lost 3 bases, with 10 bases spanning the gap. This clonotype has at least ten counts. Its target is unknown. Regarding the study as a whole: Peripheral blood held disease-linked clones only at relatively low frequency, and these were CD8+. According to the report, clones linked to the disease were significantly enriched in matched synovial fluid samples taken from ankylosing spondylitis patients. Several of the motif variants were reported before in synovial fluid and blood from reactive arthritis. Made up of roughly 8 highly homologous variants, a TCR beta motif appeared characteristic of ankylosing spondylitis blood.

The sequence was collected from a male donor with ankylosing spondylitis. This rearrangement joins TRBV5-1 to TRBJ1-2; D uncertain. The specimen was blood, either unsorted or a sorted T cell fraction (not recorded which). CDR3 in amino acids: CASSLYQVDYGYTF. DNA of the CDR3: TGCGCCAGCAGCTTGTATCAAGTGGACTATGGCTACACCTTC.